This T cell receptor (beta chain) was retrieved from a study of blood T cells in healthy people across ages. Study-level findings and limits: Both higher diversity and more naive CD4+ cells marked long-lived donors when set against aged donors. Possibly confounding the expanded clonotype changes was the fact that donor CMV status was unknown. With unsorted PBMCs, a conclusive comparison of naive versus antigen-experienced cells was not possible.

The V end lost 0 bases, the J end lost 8 bases, and 14 bases lay between the germline ends. The CDR3 sequence is 14 residues long. CDR1 is SGHRS and CDR2 is YFSETQ in the germline V gene. In regard to this clonotype: Its antigen is not identified.

PCR was performed a second time for roughly 7 to 11 cycles using a sample-barcoded 5' primer and a J-beta primer mix. TCRdb re-called the 5' RACE reads with MiXCR, one entry per CDR3 protein. The table has around 900,000 distinct CDR3 sequences, roughly 50% seen once. J is TRBJ1-2 and V is TRBV5-1, with D maybe TRBD1 (5 bases). Source material: blood. This clonotype originated in a woman aged 55-75 years in good health. Here the CDR3 DNA reads TGCGCCAGCAGCTTGGAGCAGGGTGGAGGCGGCTACACCTTC. Its protein is CASSLEQGGGGYTF.